This record concerns one T cell receptor (beta chain) sequence. Its antigen remains unknown. The protocol was immunoSEQ multiplex PCR, while the TCRdb copy is restricted to in-frame clones and leaves out a portion. The table lists 60,000 to 70,000 clones, around 86% of them singletons. The entry originates in a study of radiotherapy plus CTLA-4 blockade in lung cancer. Study background: With 25% to 35% of patients having disease control, objective responses were seen in roughly 18%. General study results and limits: Among reported predictors of response, early blood T cell clone dynamics with interferon-beta performed best.

The CDR3 extends over 17 amino acids. CDR1 and CDR2 (germline): ENHRY, SYGVKD. Focal radiation plus CTLA-4 blockade with ipilimumab was given to patients with chemo-refractory metastatic non-small-cell lung cancer. The genes are TRBV10-3 and TRBJ2-5; 7 bases are a match to TRBD1. The J call is in doubt because the DNA end fits TRBJ2-7 better. The specimen was peripheral blood, collected from a patient treated with radiotherapy plus ipilimumab. The TCR comes from a human donor with non-small cell lung cancer who had a partial response to radiotherapy plus ipilimumab. In nucleotides, the CDR3 is TGTGCCATCAGCAGCACCACGGGACAGTGGAACCCCTACGAGCAGTACTTC. Its translation: CAISSTTGQWNPYEQYF.